Below are 9 T cell receptor beta chains sequenced from a single sample in a study of blood T cells in healthy people across ages. Using a J-beta primer mix together with a sample-barcoded 5' primer, a second PCR was run for roughly 6 to 11 cycles. TCRdb re-called the 5' RACE reads through MiXCR, storing one row per CDR3 protein. The table has 700,000 to 950,000 distinct CDR3 sequences, 55% to 75% seen once. Material: blood. The receptors here all came from a young man in good health.

This clonotype was seen a few times. This rearrangement joins TRBV5-1 to TRBJ2-6; weak D call: TRBD2 (6 bases). V dropped 2 bases and J dropped 0 bases, with 12 bases sitting between them. The CDR3 has 17 residues. The V gene's germline CDR1 is SGHRS and CDR2 YFSETQ. CDR3 in DNA: TGCGCCAGCAGCTTTGGGACTGGAAGCTCTGGGGCCAACGTCCTGACTTTC. Its protein product is CASSFGTGSSGANVLTF.

V usage is TRBV12-3 or TRBV12-4 and J usage is TRBJ1-6; no reliable D call. Trimming stripped 5 bases from V and 0 bases from J, with 5 bases between. The CDR3 loop spans 14 amino acids. In DNA form, the CDR3 reads TGTGCCAGCAGTCAGAGCTCCTATAATTCACCCCTCCACTTT. Its translation: CASSQSSYNSPLHF.

In DNA, the CDR3 is TGCAGCGTTGATGTCAGGGGAAGAGGCTATGGCTACACCTTC. It yields the protein CSVDVRGRGYGYTF. The chain has TRBV29-1 and TRBJ1-2; weak D call: TRBD1 (6 bases). This CDR3 contains 14 residues. Between the trimmed V and J ends, which lost 3 bases and 4 bases, there was a span of 15 bases. Germline lookup yields CDR1 SQVTM and CDR2 ANQGSEA.

This chain uses TRBV15 with TRBJ2-3; 8 bases are a match to TRBD1. V lost 7 bases to trimming and J lost 4 bases; unmatched junction nucleotides: 4. Looked up from germline, CDR1 is LNHNV and CDR2 is YYDKDF (reference sequence). This CDR3 is 13 amino acids long. The DNA of the CDR3 is TGTGCCACCACTTCAGGGGGCTCAGATACGCAGTATTTT. It encodes CATTSGGSDTQYF.

This clonotype showed up just a few times. This chain uses TRBV4-2 with TRBJ2-7; TRBD2 agrees at 7 bases. This CDR3 has 14 amino acids. Trimming took 0 bases from V and 3 from J; bases not matched to a gene: 2. Germline CDR1 LGHNA, CDR2 YNFKEQ. The CDR3 loop is CASSQEPGGYEQYF. In DNA, the CDR3 is TGTGCCAGCAGCCAAGAACCGGGGGGCTACGAGCAGTACTTC.

This clonotype was detected only once. The V and J genes are TRBV20-1 and TRBJ2-7; possible D gene TRBD1, 6 bases. V was pared by 5 bases and J by 2 bases, with 13 bases between. CDR3 length: 13 amino acids. CDR1 and CDR2 from the germline V gene are DFQATT and SNEGSKA (reference sequence). The DNA of the CDR3 is TGCAGTGCTCCTGGGGACAAAACCTACGAGCAGTACTTC. Its protein is CSAPGDKTYEQYF.

The V call is TRBV3-1, the J call TRBJ2-4; D call uncertain. This CDR3 comprises 12 residues. Deletions cut 0 bases from V and 13 bases from J, with 10 bases between. The germline CDR1 and CDR2 sequences are LGHDT and YNNKEL (reference sequence). CDR3 protein: CASSQDTKKQYF. As DNA, the CDR3 is TGTGCCAGCAGCCAAGATACCAAGAAGCAGTACTTC.

The chain has TRBV11-2 and TRBJ2-5; D uncertain. The CDR3 runs 14 residues. V dropped 0 bases and J dropped 11 bases, with 16 bases sitting between them. Germline assignment: CDR1 SGHAT and CDR2 FQNNGV. This chain's CDR3 is CASSLDRRSLVQYF. As DNA, the CDR3 is TGTGCCAGCAGCTTAGATCGGCGGTCGCTCGTGCAGTACTTC.

The rearrangement uses TRBV7-8 and TRBJ2-5; D unresolved. CDR1 is SGHVS and CDR2 is FQNEAQ in the germline V gene. This CDR3 has 11 amino acids. Trimming shortened V by 1 base and J by 11 bases, and 8 bases separated the two germline ends. This CDR3 reads CASSLELEQYF. CDR3 nucleotides: TGTGCCAGCAGCTTAGAGCTTGAGCAGTACTTC.